This entry lists 5 T cell receptor beta chains sequenced from one sample in a study of T cell repertoires in cytomegalovirus infection. MiXCR, run by TCRdb on the reads, gives a single entry per CDR3 protein. In the table there are 450,000 to 600,000 distinct CDR3 sequences, around 10% of which are singletons. Source material: PBMCs. The receptors were sampled from a human donor in good health (CMV status not recorded). Some clones in this sample may be carry-over from other donors' samples.

This clonotype was picked up a small number of times. V and J are TRBV19 and TRBJ1-2, with 11 bases lining up with TRBD1. The germline CDR1 and CDR2 sequences are LNHDA and SQIVND (reference sequence). Trimming at V came to 5 bases and at J to 9 bases, leaving 8 bases not matched to a gene. CDR3 size: 14 residues. CDR3 DNA sequence: TGTGCCAGTAGTGCCCGGGACAGGGGGAGAAGCTACACCTTC. Its protein product is CASSARDRGRSYTF.

V is TRBV6-1 and J is TRBJ2-3; D not resolved. The CDR3 runs 16 residues. The V gene's germline CDR1 is MNHNS and CDR2 SASEGT. Between the trimmed V and J ends, which lost 0 bases and 0 bases, there was a span of 10 bases. Written as DNA, the CDR3 is TGTGCCAGCAGTGAAGCGGCCAGCGCTAGCACAGATACGCAGTATTTT. It specifies CASSEAASASTDTQYF.

Turning to this clonotype: At one boundary the junction diverges from the germline segment, which might be a read error. The chain has TRBV12-5 and TRBJ2-2, with TRBD2 matching 10 bases. CDR3 length: 15 amino acids. Germline V gives CDR1 LGHNT, CDR2 FRNRAP. Here the CDR3 DNA reads TGTGCTAGAGGTTTTACTAGCGGGAACATCGGGGAGCTGTTTTTT. Amino acids: CARGFTSGNIGELFF.

This rearrangement joins TRBV27 to TRBJ2-7; D is uncertain. The CDR3 extends over 13 amino acids. Germline values: CDR1 MNHEY, CDR2 SMNVEV (reference sequence). Trimming removed 3 bases at V and 4 bases at J, with 10 bases between. Here the CDR3 reads CASSFRVTYEQYF. Written as DNA, the CDR3 is TGTGCCAGCAGTTTCCGGGTTACTTACGAGCAGTACTTC.

The genes are TRBV29-1 and TRBJ1-2, with 12 positions matching TRBD1. The CDR3 is 15 amino acids. The germline CDR1 and CDR2 sequences are SQVTM and ANQGSEA. With V trimmed by 6 bases and J by 6 bases, 11 bases remained unmatched. As DNA, the CDR3 is TGCAGCGTAAATCTCCGGGACAGGGGGCGGGATGGCTACACCTTC. Translating it yields CSVNLRDRGRDGYTF.